Here is one T cell receptor (beta chain) with its context. Its antigen is not identified. Expressed TCRB transcripts were sequenced because the isolated RNA had all been reverse transcribed beforehand. Measured with immunoSEQ multiplex PCR; TCRdb has only the in-frame clones, and not every one. Found here are 250,000 to 300,000 clones, approximately 24% of them singletons; the top ten hold about 0.012%. These data come from a study of beta chain features in type 1 diabetes. Study at large: The samples had 90 million to 130 million sorted cells examined in all. General study findings and limits: A potential PCR bias toward shorter templates would be equal in patient and control samples. Patients with Type 1 diabetes showed moderately but significantly shorter TCRB CDR3s in all four CD4+ subsets.

The CDR3 sequence is 17 residues long. CDR1 and CDR2 (germline): SEHNR, FQNEAQ (reference sequence). V gave up 7 bases and J gave up 0 bases; unmatched junction bases: 10. Via the markers CD45RO/CCR7/CD25/CD127/CD95/CD27, stem cell-like memory, regulatory, central memory and naive CD4+ cells were sorted. The specimen sequenced was naive CD4+ T cells from blood. This chain uses TRBV7-9 with TRBJ2-1; the match to TRBD2 covers 9 bases. The TCR comes from a woman aged 25 to 39 with type 1 diabetes. The CDR3, as DNA: TGTGCCAGCACCAGGCGGGGGGGCTCAAGCTCCTACAATGAGCAGTTCTTC. Protein: CASTRRGGSSSYNEQFF.